The 30 T cell receptor beta chains listed next were all sequenced from one sample in a study of stem cell transplantation in POMP-related autoinflammatory disease. Clones were read by immunoSEQ multiplex PCR, and TCRdb kept only the in-frame ones, dropping some. Here the sample spans about 68,000 clones, more than 75% being singletons. Specimen: CD4+ T cells from PBMCs, collected after stem cell transplantation. The receptor set was obtained from a human patient with POMP-related autoinflammation and immune dysregulation (PRAID). The graft donor may account for some of the T cells.

The chain carries TRBV27 and TRBJ1-2; D may be TRBD1 (6 bases). Germline lookup yields CDR1 MNHEY and CDR2 SMNVEV (reference sequence). With 4 bases removed from V and 5 bases from J, the gap between germline ends came to 17 bases. The CDR3 consists of 15 residues. For the CDR3, the DNA is TGTGCCAGCAGTTCCGGACAGAATACGTTTTATGGCTACACCTTC. As protein: CASSSGQNTFYGYTF.

CDR3 bases: TGCGCCAGCAGCTTCCGACATGGGGATTCACCCCTCCACTTT. Translating it yields CASSFRHGDSPLHF. The rearrangement links TRBV5-1 to TRBJ1-6; D unclear. CDR1 is SGHRS and CDR2 is YFSETQ in the germline V gene. The V and J ends lost 2 bases and 8 bases respectively, with 11 bases between them. The CDR3 spans 14 residues.

The chain links TRBV7-6 to TRBJ2-1, with 7 bases identical to TRBD2. V dropped 0 bases and J dropped 4; count of bases not matched to a gene: 3. The CDR3 is 15 residues long. Germline CDR1 and CDR2: SGHVS and FNYEAQ. Written as DNA, the CDR3 is TGTGCCAGCAGCTTAGCGGGAGCGGGGTACAATGAGCAGTTCTTC. Its protein product is CASSLAGAGYNEQFF.

The chain joins TRBV5-4 to TRBJ2-1; perhaps TRBD1 as D (6 bases). The CDR3 loop spans 17 amino acids. The V and J ends lost 4 bases and 0 bases respectively, with 17 bases between them. CDR1 is SGHNT and CDR2 is YYREEE in the germline V gene (reference sequence). In DNA, the CDR3 is TGTGCCAGCAGCATTTGGGGGCGAGGAAGCTCCTACAATGAGCAGTTCTTC. It yields the protein CASSIWGRGSSYNEQFF.

J is TRBJ2-7 and V is TRBV10-3; 9 bases match TRBD2. This CDR3 has 12 amino acids. Germline trimming cut 10 bases from V and 5 bases from J; bases unmatched to any gene: 6. The germline V gene has CDR1 ENHRY and CDR2 SYGVKD. DNA for the CDR3: TGTGCCACCACGGGACTAGCTAACGAGCAGTACTTC. Translated: CATTGLANEQYF.

The chain is built from TRBV5-1 and TRBJ1-6; 7 bases line up with TRBD1. After removal of 0 bases from V and 0 bases from J, the junction contained 3 bases not matched to a gene. CDR3 length: 17 amino acids. Per the germline V gene, CDR1 is SGHRS and CDR2 is YFSETQ. DNA for the CDR3: TGCGCCAGCAGCTTGGGCCCAGGGGGCTCCTATAATTCACCCCTCCACTTT. Residues: CASSLGPGGSYNSPLHF. The variable domain in full, completed from reference TRBV5-1 and TRBJ1-6, reads KAGVTQTPRYLIKTRGQQVTLSCSPISGHRSVSWYQQTPGQGLQFLFEYFSETQRNKGNFPGRFSGRQFSNSRSEMNVSTLELGDSALYLCASSLGPGGSYNSPLHFGNGTRLTVT.

The chain employs TRBV28 and TRBJ2-1; D may match TRBD1 or TRBD2 (6 bases each). The CDR3 runs 14 residues. Germline loops: CDR1 MDHEN, CDR2 SYDVKM. The V end was cut by 10 bases, the J end by 5 bases, with 18 bases between. DNA for the CDR3: TGTGCCACCCAGGTGGGGGGCACACACAATGAGCAGTTCTTC. Translated, it gives CATQVGGTHNEQFF.

This clone was counted a single time. The gene calls are TRBV6-5 and TRBJ2-7; 11 bases align to TRBD1. V lost 4 bases to trimming and J lost 1 base; unmatched junction nucleotides: 6. In germline, CDR1 is MNHEY, CDR2 SVGAGI. The CDR3 totals 16 residues. The CDR3 loop reads CASSFLGTGGSYEQYF. The CDR3 DNA sequence: TGTGCCAGCAGTTTTCTAGGGACAGGGGGATCCTACGAGCAGTACTTC.

The chain links TRBV19 to TRBJ2-1, with no clear D. Germline V lookup: CDR1 LNHDA, CDR2 SQIVND (reference sequence). The V gene lost 3 bases and the J gene lost 0 bases, with 9 bases spanning the gap. CDR3 size: 15 residues. The DNA of the CDR3 is TGTGCCAGTAGTATGCGCCAGGCCTCCTACAATGAGCAGTTCTTC. This codes for CASSMRQASYNEQFF.

The CDR3 sequence is CASSPGDRGWAEAFF. The CDR3 coding sequence is TGCGCCAGCAGCCCCGGGGACAGGGGGTGGGCTGAAGCTTTCTTT. The chain uses TRBV5-1 and TRBJ1-1; 11 positions agree with TRBD1. Germline V gene data show CDR1 as SGHRS and CDR2 as YFSETQ. After removal of 4 bases from V and 6 bases from J, the junction contained 8 bases not matched to a gene. The CDR3 spans 15 residues.

This chain's CDR3 is CASSDRTGVEQYF. The CDR3 DNA follows: TGTGCCAGCAGTGACCGGACAGGAGTTGAGCAGTACTTC. The chain joins TRBV6-1 to TRBJ2-7; 7 bases are a match to TRBD1. Germline loops: CDR1 MNHNS, CDR2 SASEGT. This CDR3 is 13 amino acids long. V was pared by 3 bases and J by 7 bases, with 6 bases of the junction left unmatched.

This chain joins TRBV19 and TRBJ2-4, with 7 bases matching TRBD2. This CDR3 comprises 18 residues. Germline-derived CDR1 and CDR2 are LNHDA and SQIVND (reference sequence). Trimming at V came to 6 bases and at J to 0 bases, leaving 14 bases not matched to a gene. CDR3 nucleotide sequence: TGTGCCAGTAGCGGACTAGTATTATCATCCCTAGCCAAAAACATTCAGTACTTC. The encoded protein is CASSGLVLSSLAKNIQYF.

The chain employs TRBV27 and TRBJ1-1, with D possibly being TRBD1 (5 bases). The CDR3 contains 17 residues. The V end lost 7 bases, the J end lost 0 bases, and 21 bases lay between the germline ends. Germline CDR1 is MNHEY and CDR2 is SMNVEV (reference sequence). CDR3 in amino acids: CASKELSGTGMNTEAFF. CDR3 DNA: TGTGCCAGCAAAGAACTGTCCGGGACGGGCATGAACACTGAAGCTTTCTTT.

The chain uses TRBV25-1 and TRBJ1-2, with 9 bases fitting TRBD1. Per germline, CDR1 MGHDK and CDR2 SYGVNS. The V gene end was trimmed by 7 bases and the J gene end by 2 bases; junction bases not matched to a gene: 5. The CDR3 has 14 amino acids. CDR3 sequence: CASNPTGGNYGYTF. The CDR3 coding sequence is TGTGCCAGCAACCCGACAGGGGGAAACTATGGCTACACCTTC.

This rearrangement joins TRBV20-1 to TRBJ1-1; perhaps TRBD1 as D (6 bases). The ends were cut back, 3 bases at V and 11 bases at J, with 13 bases in the middle. CDR1 DFQATT and CDR2 SNEGSKA come from the germline V gene (reference sequence). This CDR3 is built from 11 residues. CDR3 sequence (DNA): TGCAGTGCTAGTGGGACACAAGAGGCTTTCTTT. This gives the protein CSASGTQEAFF.

The chain recombines TRBV25-1 with TRBJ1-2, with D hard to call. The CDR3 covers 9 residues. Trimming cost V 6 bases and J 4 bases, with 0 bases left between them. Germline V gene sequence: CDR1 MGHDK, CDR2 SYGVNS. The CDR3 DNA sequence: TGTGCCAGCAGCTATGGCTACACCTTC. It specifies CASSYGYTF.

The gene calls are TRBV5-1 and TRBJ1-4; 7 positions match TRBD1. V was clipped by 4 bases and J by 2 bases; unmatched bases: 5. The CDR3 sequence is 15 residues long. Germline-derived CDR1 and CDR2 are SGHRS and YFSETQ. The CDR3 DNA reads TGCGCCAGCAGCCGGGAGGGGGCCACTAATGAAAAACTGTTTTTT. This gives the protein CASSREGATNEKLFF.

The CDR3 loop is CASSLGGQGDEQFF. The CDR3 bases are TGCGCCAGCAGCTTGGGGGGGCAGGGCGATGAGCAGTTCTTC. The gene calls are TRBV5-1 and TRBJ2-1, with D perhaps matching TRBD1 (6 bases). The CDR3 loop spans 14 amino acids. In germline, CDR1 is SGHRS, CDR2 YFSETQ. Trimming removed 0 bases at V and 8 bases at J, with 12 bases between. The whole variable domain, remainder taken from reference TRBV5-1 and TRBJ2-1, is KAGVTQTPRYLIKTRGQQVTLSCSPISGHRSVSWYQQTPGQGLQFLFEYFSETQRNKGNFPGRFSGRQFSNSRSEMNVSTLELGDSALYLCASSLGGQGDEQFFGPGTRLTVL.

The chain carries TRBV5-1 and TRBJ2-1; perhaps TRBD2 as D (5 bases). Germline-derived CDR1 and CDR2 are SGHRS and YFSETQ. This CDR3 contains 17 residues. V was shortened by 0 bases and J by 6 bases, with 19 bases between the two germline ends. The CDR3, as DNA: TGCGCCAGCAGCTTGGCCATTACGGCCATCGCGGGCAATGAGCAGTTCTTC. Translating it yields CASSLAITAIAGNEQFF. The full variable domain, its missing parts supplied by reference TRBV5-1 and TRBJ2-1, is KAGVTQTPRYLIKTRGQQVTLSCSPISGHRSVSWYQQTPGQGLQFLFEYFSETQRNKGNFPGRFSGRQFSNSRSEMNVSTLELGDSALYLCASSLAITAIAGNEQFFGPGTRLTVL.

The rearrangement links TRBV4-1 to TRBJ1-1; D is possibly TRBD1 (5 bases). Deletions cut 1 base from V and 4 bases from J, with 10 bases between. The V gene's germline CDR1 is MGHRA and CDR2 YSYEKL. The CDR3 runs 14 residues. The CDR3 is CASSQVLRVTEAFF. The CDR3 nucleotides read TGCGCCAGCAGCCAAGTACTCAGGGTCACTGAAGCTTTCTTT.

The rearrangement links TRBV6-5 to TRBJ2-5; D perhaps matches TRBD1 (6 bases). The CDR3 spans 13 residues. CDR1 MNHEY and CDR2 SVGAGI come from the germline V gene. Trimming left V 7 bases short and J 2 bases short, with 11 bases between. In DNA, the CDR3 is TGTGCCAGCAAACCAGGGGTACAAGAGACCCAGTACTTC. It yields the protein CASKPGVQETQYF.

The gene calls are TRBV24-1 and TRBJ2-7, with a possible D match to TRBD2 (5 bases). Germline CDR1 and CDR2: KGHDR and SFDVKD. The CDR3 is 15 residues long. Trimming removed 9 bases at V and 5 bases at J, with 22 bases between. The CDR3 region is CATSSGLAVKDEQYF. The CDR3 bases are TGTGCCACCTCATCAGGACTCGCCGTTAAGGACGAGCAGTACTTC.

The gene calls are TRBV6-5 and TRBJ2-1, with 9 bases that match TRBD2. The germline V gene has CDR1 MNHEY and CDR2 SVGAGI. The CDR3 is 15 residues long. V was pared by 6 bases and J by 3 bases, with 6 bases of the junction left unmatched. CDR3 amino acids: CASRSTSGYYNEQFF. DNA for the CDR3: TGTGCCAGCAGATCGACTAGCGGATACTACAATGAGCAGTTCTTC.

The chain is built from TRBV9 and TRBJ2-3; D unclear. Germline V gene data show CDR1 as SGDLS and CDR2 as YYNGEE. The CDR3 contains 11 residues. The germline V and J ends were trimmed by 3 bases and 3 bases, with 2 bases remaining between them. Written as DNA, the CDR3 is TGTGCCAGCAGCGCTACAGATACGCAGTATTTT. Its translation: CASSATDTQYF. The whole variable domain, remainder taken from reference TRBV9 and TRBJ2-3, is DSGVTQTPKHLITATGQRVTLRCSPRSGDLSVYWYQQSLDQGLQFLIQYYNGEERAKGNILERFSAQQFPDLHSELNLSSLELGDSALYFCASSATDTQYFGPGTRLTVL.

The chain uses TRBV21-1 and TRBJ1-2; TRBD1 reflects the table's D call only, with no check against the DNA. TRBV21-1 counts as a pseudogene. The CDR3 consists of 14 residues. The CDR3 DNA follows: TGTGCCAGCAGCAAAGAGGACAGACCCTATGGCTACACCTTC. This translates into CASSKEDRPYGYTF.

The V and J genes are TRBV27 and TRBJ1-4; 12 bases are shared with TRBD1. The CDR3 runs to 14 residues. Germline CDR1 is MNHEY and CDR2 is SMNVEV (reference sequence). Germline trimming cut 6 bases from V and 9 bases from J; bases unmatched to any gene: 5. The CDR3 DNA is TGTGCCAGCAGAACCGGGACAGGGGGCCAAAAACTGTTTTTT. Protein sequence: CASRTGTGGQKLFF.

V and J are TRBV5-1 and TRBJ2-2; D might be TRBD1 (5 bases). There are 15 residues in the CDR3. V shed 5 bases and J shed 2 bases, with 13 bases lying between them. The V gene's germline CDR1 is SGHRS and CDR2 YFSETQ. The CDR3 DNA reads TGCGCCAGCAGATTCGACAGTCGAAACACCGGGGAGCTGTTTTTT. Its translation is CASRFDSRNTGELFF.

The rearrangement joins TRBV29-1 to TRBJ1-4, with 7 bases lining up with TRBD1. Looked up from germline, CDR1 is SQVTM and CDR2 is ANQGSEA. The CDR3 consists of 16 residues. Trimming cost V 6 bases and J 3 bases; bases outside gene matches: 13. For the CDR3, the DNA is TGCAGCGTCGGTAGACAGGGCGATAATCCTAATGAAAAACTGTTTTTT. Amino acids: CSVGRQGDNPNEKLFF.

This clone came up once. This chain links TRBV20-1 with TRBJ2-7, with a weak D call TRBD2 (5 bases). V lost 3 bases and J lost 6, with 9 bases in between. Germline V gene lookup returns CDR1 DFQATT and CDR2 SNEGSKA (reference sequence). This CDR3 is built from 11 residues. The CDR3 loop reads CSASLEGEQYV. The CDR3 DNA reads as TGCAGTGCTAGCCTTGAGGGCGAGCAGTACGTC.

This chain links TRBV30 with TRBJ2-1; D could derive from TRBD1 or TRBD2 (5 bases each). The CDR3 covers 13 residues. Trimming left V 2 bases short and J 8 bases short, with 13 bases between. From germline, CDR1 is GTSNPN and CDR2 SVGIG (reference sequence). The CDR3 region has the DNA TGTGCCTGGAGTCTACTAGGGACGGATGAGCAGTTCTTC. Protein sequence: CAWSLLGTDEQFF.